This T cell receptor beta chain derives from a study of shared clonotypes between healthy human individuals. This CDR3 spans 15 amino acids. With 5 bases removed from V and 4 bases from J, the gap between germline ends came to 17 bases. Germline-derived CDR1 and CDR2 are MNHEY and SMNVEV (reference sequence). Genomic DNA (from each subset) was split evenly across several immunoSEQ plates. Sequencing used immunoSEQ multiplex PCR; TCRdb keeps in-frame clones, though not all of them. The sample consists of 640,000 or so clones, about 78% of them appearing once. Negatively enriched CD4+ T cells were divided by CD45RA into naive and memory.

The material sequenced was memory CD4+ T cells sorted from blood. Subset given: CD45RA-negative fraction. This receptor was taken from a woman in her twenties or thirties in good health. The chain joins TRBV27 to TRBJ1-2; D unresolved. The CDR3 DNA sequence: TGTGCCAGCAGTCTCCACTTGAGGTCATCCTATGGCTACACCTTC. Translation gives CASSLHLRSSYGYTF.